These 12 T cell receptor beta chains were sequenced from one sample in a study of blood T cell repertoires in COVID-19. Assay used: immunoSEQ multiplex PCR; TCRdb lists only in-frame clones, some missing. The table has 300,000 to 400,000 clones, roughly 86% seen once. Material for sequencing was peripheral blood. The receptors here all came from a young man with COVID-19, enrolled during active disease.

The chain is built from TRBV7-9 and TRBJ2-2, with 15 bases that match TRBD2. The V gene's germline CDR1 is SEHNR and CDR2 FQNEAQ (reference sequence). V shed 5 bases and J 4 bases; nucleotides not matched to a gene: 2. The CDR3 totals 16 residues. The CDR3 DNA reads TGTGCCAGCAGCGGACTAGCGGGGGGGATCACCGGGGAGCTGTTTTTT. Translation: CASSGLAGGITGELFF.

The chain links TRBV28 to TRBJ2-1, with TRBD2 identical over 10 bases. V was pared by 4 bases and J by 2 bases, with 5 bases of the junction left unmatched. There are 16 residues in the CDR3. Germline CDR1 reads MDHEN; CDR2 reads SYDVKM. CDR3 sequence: CASSSLLAGAYNEQFF. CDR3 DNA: TGTGCCAGCAGTTCCCTCCTAGCGGGAGCCTACAATGAGCAGTTCTTC. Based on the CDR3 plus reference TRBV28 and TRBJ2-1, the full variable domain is DVKVTQSSRYLVKRTGEKVFLECVQDMDHENMFWYRQDPGLGLRLIYFSYDVKMKEKGDIPEGYSVSREKKERFSLILESASTNQTSMYLCASSSLLAGAYNEQFFGPGTRLTVL.

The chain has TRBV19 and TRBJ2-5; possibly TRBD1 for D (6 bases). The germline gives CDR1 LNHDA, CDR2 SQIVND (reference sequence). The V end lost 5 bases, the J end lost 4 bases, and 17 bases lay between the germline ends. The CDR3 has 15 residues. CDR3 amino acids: CASSAGTRGRETQYF. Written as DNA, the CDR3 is TGTGCCAGTAGTGCAGGGACACGCGGACGAGAGACCCAGTACTTC.

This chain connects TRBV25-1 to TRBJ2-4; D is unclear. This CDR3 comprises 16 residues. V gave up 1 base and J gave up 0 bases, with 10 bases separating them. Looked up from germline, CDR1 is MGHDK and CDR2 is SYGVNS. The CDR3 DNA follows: TGTGCCAGCAGTGAATCTAGAGGTTTAGCCAAAAACATTCAGTACTTC. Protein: CASSESRGLAKNIQYF.

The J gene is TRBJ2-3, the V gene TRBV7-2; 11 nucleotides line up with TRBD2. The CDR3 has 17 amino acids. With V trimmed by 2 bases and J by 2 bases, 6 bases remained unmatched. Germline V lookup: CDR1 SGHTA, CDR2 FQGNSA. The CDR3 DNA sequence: TGTGCCAGCAGCTTATGGGGGACTAGCGGCCACACAGATACGCAGTATTTT. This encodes CASSLWGTSGHTDTQYF.

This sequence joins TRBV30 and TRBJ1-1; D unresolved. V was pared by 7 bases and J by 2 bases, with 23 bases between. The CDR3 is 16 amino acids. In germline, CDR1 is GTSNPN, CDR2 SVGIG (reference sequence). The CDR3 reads CASWRPSGAGNTEAFF. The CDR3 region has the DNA TGTGCCTCTTGGAGGCCTTCCGGCGCCGGAAACACTGAAGCTTTCTTT.

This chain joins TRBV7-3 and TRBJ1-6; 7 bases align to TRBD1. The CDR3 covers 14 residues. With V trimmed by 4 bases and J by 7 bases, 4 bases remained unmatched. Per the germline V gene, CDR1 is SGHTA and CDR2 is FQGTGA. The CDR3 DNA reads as TGTGCCAGCAGCTCGGGACAGCACAATTCACCCCTCCACTTT. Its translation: CASSSGQHNSPLHF.

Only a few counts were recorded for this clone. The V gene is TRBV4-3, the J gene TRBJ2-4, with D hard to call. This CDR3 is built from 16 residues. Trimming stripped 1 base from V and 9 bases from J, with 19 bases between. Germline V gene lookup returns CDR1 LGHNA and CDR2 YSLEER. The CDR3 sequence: CASSQGTSPKLSIQYF. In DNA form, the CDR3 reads TGCGCCAGCAGCCAAGGAACTTCCCCAAAGCTAAGCATTCAGTACTTC.

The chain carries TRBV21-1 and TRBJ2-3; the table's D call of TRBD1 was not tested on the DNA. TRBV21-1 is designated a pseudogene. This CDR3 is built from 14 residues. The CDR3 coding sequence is TGTGCCAGCAGCGGACAGGGTCGCACAGATACGCAGTATTTT. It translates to CASSGQGRTDTQYF.

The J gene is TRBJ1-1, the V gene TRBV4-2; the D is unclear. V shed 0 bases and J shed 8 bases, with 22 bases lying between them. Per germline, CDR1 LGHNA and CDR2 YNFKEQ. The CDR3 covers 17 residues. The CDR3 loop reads CASSQDPWAVQMSEAFF. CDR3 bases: TGTGCCAGCAGCCAAGATCCCTGGGCCGTCCAGATGAGCGAAGCTTTCTTT.

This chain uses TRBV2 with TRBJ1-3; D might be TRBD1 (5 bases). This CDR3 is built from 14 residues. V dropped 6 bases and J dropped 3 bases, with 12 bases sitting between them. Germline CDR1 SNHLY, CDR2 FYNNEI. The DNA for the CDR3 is TGTGCCAGCAGCCCAGGGTCAGATGGAAACACCATATATTTT. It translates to CASSPGSDGNTIYF.

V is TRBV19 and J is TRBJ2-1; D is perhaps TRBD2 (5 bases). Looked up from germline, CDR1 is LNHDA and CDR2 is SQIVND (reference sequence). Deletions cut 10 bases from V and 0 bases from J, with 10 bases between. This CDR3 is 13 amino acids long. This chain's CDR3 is CATGRGSYNEQFF. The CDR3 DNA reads TGTGCCACGGGCCGGGGCTCCTACAATGAGCAGTTCTTC.